The clone carrying this T cell receptor beta chain was recorded a few times. Its specificity is unknown. The data were taken from a study of T-cell memory formation after mild COVID-19. Study-wide results and caveats: Contracting CD4+ clones sat mainly in CM and EM; CD8+ in EMRA. Clones contracting across day 15 to 85 had a balanced CD4/CD8 profile; later expanding clones leaned CD4+. Specificity for SARS-CoV-2 was not confirmed among the second-wave clones peaking on day 37.

Constant-segment-primed 5'RACE gave TCR alpha and TCR beta cDNA libraries with sample barcodes and UMIs. TCRdb independently ran MiXCR on the 5' RACE reads; one entry per CDR3 protein. The sample carries around 130,000 distinct CDR3 sequences, 14% recorded once. CDR1 is SNHLY and CDR2 is FYNNEI in the germline V gene. Trimming removed 7 bases from V and 11 bases from J, with 14 bases in between. This CDR3 is built from 11 residues. V is TRBV2 and J is TRBJ1-1; D is ambiguous. The origin of this receptor is an adult woman who had mild COVID-19 (a few samples of this study predate the infection). Cell type and time point are not known. The sample consisted of PBMCs or a T cell subset sorted from them (not recorded which). The CDR3 DNA follows: TGTGCCAGCACGACGTCGGGCGGGGCTTTCTTT. Translating it yields CASTTSGGAFF.